This T cell receptor beta chain was recovered during a study of blood T cell repertoires in COVID-19 (dated by TCRdb to the early 2020s). About the full investigation: Collaborator samples came from the United States, Italy and Spain and covered acute and convalescent phases of COVID-19. The prospective study material was composed of cDNA or gDNA derived from T cells, B-cell-depleted T cells, or PBMCs. Deeply sampled blood TCRbeta repertoires from subjects exposed to, actively infected with, or recovered from COVID-19 were included in the dataset. The repertoires were made available in a free public database intended to serve as a resource for research on the immune response to SARS-CoV-2. The samples were drawn from the first 160 participants of the ongoing ImmuneRACE study and from 1,254 subjects provided by 6 global collaborators. Nearly every sample came with metadata listing a de-identified subject ID, COVID-19 status, age in years and sex. Where available, HLA class I and class II types were obtained from metadata supplied by the sample provider rather than from assay-based typing. Here is what the overall study found, with its caveats: Clinical and demographic metadata were provided uncurated, with the amount varying by source and participant.

From the germline V gene, CDR1 is SGHTA and CDR2 is FQGTGA. V ends up 5 bases short and J 2 bases short, with an unmatched junction base count of 4. The CDR3 spans 14 residues, from the cysteine through the phenylalanine. The DNA shown is the 42-base CDR3, in frame from base 1. TCRbeta CDR3 regions were amplified from genomic DNA using the immunoSEQ Assay, a bias-controlled multiplex PCR. The original pipeline was this. The number of nucleated cells in each sample was estimated by amplification of reference gene primers within the assay. Sequence reads were collapsed and filtered to measure the absolute abundance of every unique TCRbeta CDR3 rearrangement. For each sample, productive Simpson clonality was calculated as the square root of Simpson's diversity index across productive rearrangements. TCRdb obtained this table from immuneACCESS and retained in-frame rearrangements with V and J assigned. These tables miss some clones; where compared with another copy, unresolved V genes account for less than half of the shortfall, and the remainder is unexplained. V and J calls and clone size are those listed in that table; D and trimming were worked out from the DNA. This sample holds roughly 200,000 clones; roughly 84% were observed only once. Clones ranked in the top ten supply about 3.3% of the sample.

In the prospective study, participants were 18 to 89 years old, resided in about 25 geographic areas of the United States, and were enrolled through a virtual design. To assign participants to cohorts, the prospective study relied on clinical history that participants themselves reported in a screening survey and a study questionnaire. Exposed participants had been in contact, within 2 weeks of entering the study, with a person who had a PCR-confirmed or clinician-diagnosed case of COVID-19. Each participant in the prospective study had whole blood, serum and a nasopharyngeal or oropharyngeal swab collected by mobile phlebotomists. Participants in the prospective study had the option to provide additional blood draws and questionnaires over an approximately 2-month period. Blood samples from the prospective study were shipped frozen or at room temperature prior to DNA extraction. Remarks on this clone: Its cognate antigen has yet to be identified. Nothing much larger sits one base from this clone, and base qualities are not available.

The clonotype comes from a woman in her twenties or thirties who had been exposed to COVID-19. What was sequenced was PBMCs or T cells enriched from blood (not recorded which). The rearrangement joined TRBV7-3 to TRBJ2-3; TRBD2 aligns with 7 central bases. For the CDR3, the sequence is CASSRTSTTDTQYF. The nucleotide sequence is TGTGCCAGCAGCCGGACTAGTACCACAGATACGCAGTATTTT.